The following is a T cell receptor (beta chain) sequence with its context. As yet, its antigen is unknown. The sample comes from a study of CD4 T cells in relation to SARS-CoV-2 and coronaviruses. On the study more broadly: The negative reference was HIV-1 Nef peptide pool or peptide-free culture. The restricting HLA molecule for shared crossreactive spike epitopes was mapped. Study observations and caveats: Compared with monoreactive clones, crossreactive clones showed significantly weaker SARS-CoV-2 expansion.

Assay used: immunoSEQ multiplex PCR; TCRdb lists only in-frame clones, some missing. Here the sample spans roughly 15,000 clones, roughly 80% being singletons. Unexposed donor CD4+ T cells date from about 2011-2018, before the COVID-19 pandemic. The cells were cultured for about ten days before CD4+ T cells were isolated. Each well had about 2.2 million PBMCs in about 5% human AB serum with IL-2. Trimming removed 4 bases from V and 4 bases from J, with 7 bases in between. This CDR3 region has 12 residues. The specimen was CD4+ T cells from PBMCs, cultured in vitro. This clonotype was sampled from a human donor in good health. The chain carries TRBV12-3 or TRBV12-4 and TRBJ1-2; no firm D call. The CDR3 region has the DNA TGTGCCAGCAGTTCCAGCCCCTATGGCTACACCTTC. It yields the protein CASSSSPYGYTF.